The rows below give T cell receptor beta chains drawn from one sample of a study of cytomegalovirus exposure and HLA in healthy donors. Sequenced by immunoSEQ multiplex PCR; TCRdb stores in-frame clones only, minus some. The top ten hold 2% to 2.5% of the sample, which has fewer than 200,000 clones, 65% to 90% seen once. The sample consisted of PBMCs. These receptors were taken from a woman aged 18 to 35 in good health and CMV-seronegative. CDR3s include the opening cysteine and the closing phenylalanine or tryptophan. Fields, in order: J gene, V gene, CDR3 protein.

>TRBJ2-7|TRBV19
CASSFHSYEQYF
>TRBJ1-5|TRBV5-6
CASSSSGFNQPQHF
>TRBJ2-3|TRBV11-2
CANSRDRGDTQYF
>TRBJ2-3|TRBV27
CASRTRPLSGQSSGLGTDTQYF
>TRBJ2-5|TRBV18
CASSRNFGTVYQETQYF
>TRBJ2-2|TRBV4-3
CASSQGAWERGLTGELFF
>TRBJ2-1|TRBV5-1
CASSLGVPPGGEQFF
>TRBJ1-2|TRBV6-5
CASSYRAGDYGYTF
>TRBJ1-3|TRBV9
CASSPGGNTIYF
>TRBJ2-5|TRBV2
CASSEEEETQYF
>TRBJ2-1|TRBV5-4
CASSRTSGGTSNEQFF
>TRBJ2-2|TRBV7-4
CASSPRTGTGELFF
>TRBJ2-2|TRBV9
CASRAGTSTGELFF
>TRBJ2-3|TRBV19
CASSISSGSGDTQYF
>TRBJ2-7|TRBV7-9
CASTPWTGAYEQYF
>TRBJ2-7|TRBV6-6
CASSRTGVEQYF
>TRBJ1-3|TRBV5-1
CASSEENRGNTIYF
>TRBJ2-1|TRBV15
CATSRDLGLAGYNEQFF
>TRBJ2-3|TRBV29-1
CSVGEFGTQYF
>TRBJ2-1|TRBV6-6
CASSYFRGNEQFF
>TRBJ1-5|TRBV6-5
CASSPGGAQPQHF
>TRBJ2-1|TRBV2
CASTVEREQFF
>TRBJ1-3|TRBV15
CATSRYRGSGNTIYF
>TRBJ2-3|TRBV9
CASSVGTSGSTDTQYF
>TRBJ1-1|TRBV30
CAWSIRWGAEAFF
>TRBJ1-5|TRBV6-5
CASSSGQNNQPQHF
>TRBJ1-6|TRBV27
CASSFGGYSPLHF
>TRBJ1-1|TRBV10-3
CAISEQNTEAFF
>TRBJ2-6|TRBV10-3
CAIGDSFSGANVLTF
>TRBJ1-2|TRBV19
CASSTRGLQEGYTF
>TRBJ1-2|TRBV5-6
CASSLDSVGNYTF
>TRBJ2-5|TRBV25-1
CASSGRLAGGQQTQYF
>TRBJ2-3|TRBV19
CAISTGDDTDTQYF
>TRBJ1-2|TRBV19
CASSTSGTGNSGYTF
>TRBJ1-6|TRBV27
CASSLRGGNSPLHF
>TRBJ2-2|TRBV27
CASSLTRRIGELFF
>TRBJ1-5|TRBV30
CAWKGGASNQPQHF
>TRBJ1-3|TRBV4-3
CASSQDRSMGGNTIYF
>TRBJ1-2|TRBV12-5
CASGPPRTGGYTF
>TRBJ1-2|TRBV19
CASSIGREADGYTF
>TRBJ1-5|TRBV4-3
CASSQDRAQPQHF
>TRBJ2-3|TRBV19
CASSPSGGPIDTQYF
>TRBJ2-7|TRBV21-1
CASSIKGPRIDSYEQYF
>TRBJ2-5|TRBV5-1
CASTARYLSGSLGETQYF
>TRBJ2-5|TRBV9
CASSVAGGLETQYF
>TRBJ2-1|TRBV10-2
CASTPLMDSHEQFF
>TRBJ1-4|TRBV30
CAWSGGGTVGKLFF
>TRBJ1-1|TRBV19
CASSWTGEEAFF
>TRBJ1-5|TRBV30
CAWSQIGNQPQHF
>TRBJ1-1|TRBV29-1
CSVGASPSNTEAFF
>TRBJ2-5|TRBV11-3
CASSLRQGETQYF
>TRBJ2-7|TRBV20-1
CSARSSYEQYF
>TRBJ2-7|TRBV11-2
CASSYTSGSYEQYF
>TRBJ2-3|TRBV7-2
CASSLGGTGADTQYF
>TRBJ1-5|TRBV11-2
CASQQGADQPQHF
>TRBJ2-7|TRBV19
CASSTGTVPYEQYF
>TRBJ2-7|TRBV9
CASSSRAGASYEQYF
>TRBJ1-2|TRBV21-1
CASSVRDSLTNYGYTF
>TRBJ1-1|TRBV6-1
CASRLPRGTEAFF